Here is one T cell receptor beta chain with its context. Researchers isolated at least 7 million PBMCs per sample. A second PCR of 7 to 11 cycles used a sample-barcoded 5' primer and a J-beta primer mix. TCRdb reprocessed the 5' RACE reads via MiXCR and lists one record per CDR3 protein. Of 700,000 or so distinct CDR3 sequences in the sample, approximately 21% are singletons; the top ten hold around 21%. This record comes from a study of blood T cells in healthy people across ages. This CDR3 contains 16 residues. The V gene's germline CDR1 is SQVTM and CDR2 ANQGSEA. Trimming took 4 bases from V and 1 from J, leaving 19 bases between them.

Sequencing was done on a sample of blood. V is TRBV29-1 and J is TRBJ2-5; TRBD1 might be the D (5 bases). The source is a man between 70 and 80 years old in good health. This CDR3 reads CSVARANVPRQETQYF. CDR3 nucleotides: TGCAGCGTTGCCAGGGCCAACGTACCACGCCAAGAGACCCAGTACTTC.